Detailed here is one T cell receptor (beta chain). Its antigen is unidentified. One junction end does not reproduce the germline sequence, and a read error may be involved. The record originates from a study of cytomegalovirus exposure and HLA in healthy donors. Notes on the study in general: In a later analysis, the majority of CMV-associated beta chains seemingly showed HLA restriction. Most observed TCR sequences were rare, whereas some public TCRs were detected in many donors.

This PCR relied on a set of 60 Vbeta primers and 13 Jbeta primers. In the study's own analysis: Later, tens of millions of unique TCR beta chains were counted in an analysis, and around 11 million of them were shared. Here immunoSEQ multiplex PCR was the method, and the copy in TCRdb shows in-frame clones only, minus some. V, J and clone size are taken as reported in that table, and D and trimming were inferred from the DNA itself. The data include 35,000 to 45,000 clones; the top ten clones carry roughly 3.3%. There are 13 residues in the CDR3. CDR1 MNHEY and CDR2 SMNVEV come from the germline V gene (reference sequence).

Material for sequencing was PBMCs. This chain uses TRBV27 with TRBJ1-6, with 9 bases that match TRBD1. This TCR came from a woman younger than 45 in good health and CMV-seropositive. The CDR3 coding sequence is TGTGCCGGCAGTGTGGGACAGGGAAGGGCCCTCCACTTT. As protein: CAGSVGQGRALHF.